This TCR beta chain was documented in a study of cytomegalovirus exposure and HLA in healthy donors. The PCR employed 60 Vbeta primers together with 13 Jbeta primers. Assay used: immunoSEQ multiplex PCR; TCRdb lists only in-frame clones, some missing. This table holds 150,000 to 200,000 clones, about 69% found once. Turning to this clone: Its cognate antigen is unknown.

This CDR3 has 15 amino acids. Germline V gene lookup returns CDR1 SGHDT and CDR2 YYEEEE. V was clipped by 4 bases and J by 3 bases; unmatched bases: 6. General study points: Reports described diagnosis of cytomegalovirus status by the classifier as highly specific and sensitive.

Sequencing input: PBMCs. The chain uses TRBV5-6 and TRBJ2-7, with TRBD1 matching over 11 bases. The source is a male donor in good health and CMV-seronegative. CDR3 coding DNA: TGTGCCAGCAGCCGCCCGGGGACAGGGGGCTACGAGCAGTACTTC. Its protein is CASSRPGTGGYEQYF.